The T cell receptor beta chain described here comes from a study of human T cells and chemical hapten exposure. Study context: Across samples, TCR yields varied, mostly owing to small differences in pooled library volumes.

The library attached unique molecular identifiers to individual cDNA molecules. TCRdb re-derived calls from the RACE reads in MiXCR, one entry per CDR3 protein. The table shows approximately 45,000 distinct CDR3 sequences, with 3.5% to 4.5% occurring only once. Time point noted: healthy volunteer bleed at 2 weeks. Unfractionated whole blood served as the source for total RNA extraction. This clonotype was observed many times. The antigen is undetermined. Overall study findings and caveats: With DPC sensitization, TCRs exceeding 1 in 1000 frequency showed no change.

The clonotype comes from a female donor in good health. Some clones in this sample may be carry-over from other donors' samples. The sequencing sample was made of whole blood.

The CDR3: CASSFAASSGNTIYF. DNA of the CDR3: TGTGCCAGCAGTTTTGCCGCCAGCTCTGGAAACACCATATATTTT. The V and J genes are TRBV12-3 or TRBV12-4 and TRBJ1-3; D not certain. The CDR3 spans 15 residues. V was cut by 3 bases and J by 0 bases, with 9 bases left in between.